Listed below are T cell receptor beta chains from one sample, sequenced in a study of tumor-infiltrating lymphocytes in primary liver carcinoma. Each CDR3 protein is one row after TCRdb ran MiXCR on the multiplex PCR reads. Of 300,000 to 400,000 distinct CDR3 sequences in the sample, about 62% were seen once. Sequenced input: peripheral blood. These receptor sequences come from a man in his forties with primary liver carcinoma and hepatitis B virus infection. Both conserved end residues are part of each CDR3. The D gene is left open where the match is weak. A clone size is listed for some rows: how often the clone was seen (once, few, many), or a class if it is expanded.

V gene	J gene	D gene	clone size	CDR3 protein	CDR3 DNA
TRBV11-1	TRBJ2-3	TRBD2	-	CASSLGQAGASDSQYF	TGTGCCAGCAGCCTGGGACAAGCGGGAGCCAGTGATTCGCAGTATTTT
TRBV4-3	TRBJ1-4	TRBD1	-	CASSQRTGEIEKLFF	TGCGCCAGCAGCCAACGGACAGGTGAAATTGAAAAACTGTTTTTT
TRBV6-6	TRBJ2-7	-	many	CASSPSRGAYEQYF	TGTGCCAGCAGCCCCTCCCGGGGAGCCTACGAGCAGTACTTC
TRBV11-2	TRBJ2-3	-	many	CASSRYNTDTQYF	TGTGCCAGCAGCCGGTACAACACAGATACGCAGTATTTT
TRBV28	TRBJ2-7	-	once	CASSIVKRPPYEQYF	TGTGCCAGCAGTATCGTCAAGCGGCCCCCCTACGAGCAGTACTTC
TRBV11-1	TRBJ2-1	TRBD2	many	CASSLTSGRPTAYNEQFF	TGTGCCAGCAGTCTTACTAGCGGGAGGCCCACCGCCTACAATGAGCAGTTCTTC
TRBV12-3/TRBV12-4	TRBJ2-2	TRBD2	many	CASSQGLAGLTGELFF	TGTGCCAGCAGCCAAGGACTAGCGGGACTCACCGGGGAGCTGTTTTTT
TRBV11-3	TRBJ2-3	TRBD2	few	CASSTSESDTQYF	TGTGCCAGCAGCACTAGCGAGTCAGATACGCAGTATTTT
TRBV5-1	TRBJ2-1	TRBD2	-	CASRPQLAGAHEQLF	TGCGCCAGCAGGCCCCAATTAGCGGGAGCCCATGAGCAGCTCTTC
TRBV5-1	TRBJ2-1	-	-	CASVGGNEQFF	TGCGCCAGCGTCGGGGGTAATGAGCAGTTCTTC
TRBV7-9	TRBJ2-1	-	-	CASSFSNEQFF	TGTGCCAGCAGCTTCAGCAATGAGCAGTTCTTC
TRBV11-1	TRBJ2-3	TRBD2	-	CASSLASGMADTQYF	TGTGCCAGTAGCTTAGCCAGCGGGATGGCAGATACGCAGTATTTT
TRBV20-1	TRBJ2-1	-	-	CSARGGATHWDEQFF	TGCAGTGCTAGAGGGGGGGCTACCCACTGGGATGAGCAGTTCTTC
TRBV6-5	TRBJ2-5	-	-	CASSFSNQEIQYF	TGTGCCAGCAGTTTCAGTAACCAAGAGATCCAGTACTTC
TRBV7-8	TRBJ1-2	-	few	CASSSLGALGYTF	TGTGCCAGCAGCTCACTAGGGGCGCTTGGCTACACCTTC
TRBV5-6	TRBJ1-1	-	-	CDSSSTGINTEAFF	TGTGACAGCAGTTCGACAGGCATCAACACTGAAGCTTTCTTT
TRBV6-5	TRBJ2-7	-	many	CASSSGDGTYEQYF	TGTGCCAGCAGTTCGGGGGACGGAACCTACGAGCAGTACTTC
TRBV12-3/TRBV12-4	TRBJ2-1	-	-	CVTSSRRWSYNEQFF	TGTGTAACTTCAAGCAGGAGATGGTCATACAATGAGCAGTTCTTC
TRBV29-1	TRBJ2-7	-	once	CSVENRAYEQYF	TGCAGCGTTGAGAACCGGGCGTACGAGCAGTACTTC
TRBV5-1	TRBJ2-1	TRBD1	-	CASSSGQTKEQFF	TGCGCCAGCAGCTCGGGACAGACAAAAGAGCAGTTCTTC
TRBV11-1	TRBJ2-1	TRBD2	-	CASSFSGKGNNEQFF	TGCGCCAGCAGCTTTAGCGGGAAGGGGAACAATGAGCAGTTCTTC
TRBV9	TRBJ2-7	-	-	CASSVGTGIYEQYF	TGTGCCAGCAGCGTGGGGACGGGGATATACGAGCAGTACTTC
TRBV6-1	TRBJ2-7	-	-	CVNSETWEQYF	TGTGTCAACAGTGAAACGTGGGAGCAGTACTTC
TRBV29-1	TRBJ2-7	TRBD2	many	CSPPGLGTYEQYF	TGCAGCCCGCCGGGACTAGGTACCTACGAGCAGTACTTC
TRBV29-1	TRBJ2-5	TRBD2	-	CSVEVGLAEPETQYF	TGCAGCGTTGAAGTCGGACTAGCGGAGCCAGAGACCCAGTACTTC
TRBV11-3	TRBJ2-3	-	-	CVSSRNQPQYF	TGTGTCAGCAGTCGCAATCAGCCCCAGTATTTT
TRBV7-9	TRBJ2-7	TRBD1	-	CASSQAPGQGIYEQYF	TGTGCCAGCAGCCAAGCGCCGGGACAGGGAATCTACGAGCAGTACTTC
TRBV28	TRBJ1-1	-	-	CAGSSPVDTEAFF	TGTGCCGGCAGTTCCCCAGTGGACACTGAAGCTTTCTTT
TRBV28	TRBJ1-1	-	-	CASNSGAEATEAFF	TGTGCCAGCAATTCGGGGGCGGAGGCCACTGAAGCTTTCTTT
TRBV7-9	TRBJ2-3	-	-	CASSSPKETRSTDTQYF	TGTGCCAGCAGCTCGCCAAAAGAGACAAGATCCACAGATACGCAGTATTTT
TRBV5-1	TRBJ2-7	-	-	CASNLESGVEQYF	TGCGCCAGCAACTTGGAGTCAGGGGTTGAGCAATACTTC
TRBV12-3/TRBV12-4	TRBJ2-1	TRBD1	-	CASRMSGGVEQFF	TGTGCCAGCAGGATGTCAGGGGGCGTGGAGCAGTTCTTC
TRBV6-5	TRBJ1-5	-	few	CASPILQGQGKWQPQHF	TGTGCCAGCCCTATCCTTCAGGGCCAGGGGAAGTGGCAGCCCCAGCATTTT
TRBV6-6	TRBJ1-1	-	many	CASSYSGDVAFF	TGTGCCAGCAGTTACTCGGGGGATGTGGCTTTCTTT
TRBV29-1	TRBJ2-3	-	-	CSVESQFDTDKQYF	TGCAGCGTTGAAAGCCAGTTTGACACAGATAAGCAATATTTT
TRBV10-3	TRBJ1-1	-	many	CAISEVGSTEAFF	TGTGCCATCAGTGAGGTGGGAAGCACTGAAGCTTTCTTT
TRBV11-1	TRBJ2-7	TRBD1	-	CASNQTGSSYEQYF	TGTGCCAGCAACCAGACAGGGTCATCCTACGAGCAGTACTTC
TRBV7-8	TRBJ2-5	TRBD1	-	CASRNRGQRETQYF	TGTGCCAGCAGAAACAGGGGGCAGCGGGAGACCCAGTACTTC
TRBV7-6	TRBJ2-5	-	-	CASSLEGGTQYF	TGTGCCAGCAGCTTAGAAGGCGGAACCCAGTACTTC
TRBV6-5	TRBJ2-5	TRBD2	many	CASSYSTGTSRFQETQYF	TGTGCCAGCAGTTACTCTACCGGGACTAGCAGGTTTCAAGAGACCCAGTACTTC
TRBV2	TRBJ1-5	-	few	CASKSTGNQPQHF	TGTGCCAGCAAGTCTACTGGGAATCAGCCCCAGCATTTT
TRBV6-5	TRBJ1-1	TRBD1	many	CASSSAVRDREAFF	TGTGCCAGCAGTTCAGCTGTCCGGGACAGGGAGGCTTTCTTT
TRBV24-1	TRBJ2-1	-	many	CATSDADSRSYNEQFF	TGTGCCACCAGTGATGCGGACAGTCGATCCTACAATGAGCAGTTCTTC
TRBV29-1	TRBJ2-1	-	many	CSVVGLRLSSYNEQFF	TGCAGCGTTGTAGGGCTCCGACTAAGCTCCTACAATGAGCAGTTCTTC
TRBV29-1	TRBJ1-1	TRBD1	medium-sized	CSAIGQGTEAFF	TGCAGCGCCATCGGACAGGGGACTGAAGCTTTCTTT
TRBV12-3/TRBV12-4	TRBJ2-1	TRBD2	-	CASSPGLAGGWREQFF	TGTGCCAGCAGCCCGGGACTAGCGGGGGGGTGGAGGGAGCAGTTCTTC
TRBV7-8	TRBJ2-7	TRBD2	-	CTSSYLAGRGYEQYF	TGTACCAGCAGCTATTTAGCGGGTCGGGGATACGAGCAGTACTTC
TRBV29-1	TRBJ1-2	-	many	CSVESGYNYGYTF	TGCAGCGTTGAATCTGGTTACAACTATGGCTACACCTTC
TRBV29-1	TRBJ2-7	TRBD2	-	CSVLGLAGSYGQYF	TGCAGCGTTTTAGGGCTAGCGGGTTCCTACGGGCAGTACTTC
TRBV7-9	TRBJ1-6	TRBD1	few	CASSLGQGAYSPLHF	TGTGCCAGCAGCCTGGGACAGGGGGCATATTCACCCCTCCACTTT
TRBV5-6	TRBJ2-7	-	-	CASSLAVGRAPGEQYF	TGTGCCAGCAGCTTGGCCGTTGGCAGGGCCCCTGGGGAGCAGTACTTC
TRBV6-5	TRBJ2-7	-	many	CASSDAGSAGEQYF	TGTGCCAGCAGTGATGCAGGGTCGGCCGGCGAGCAGTACTTC
TRBV4-3	TRBJ2-2	-	many	CASSQREQVGELFF	TGCGCCAGCAGCCAAAGAGAGCAGGTCGGGGAGCTGTTTTTT